This TCR beta chain is drawn from a study of response to subunit inactivated influenza vaccine. Whole-study results and caveats: Authors suggested seasonal influenza vaccinations each recruit few new T cells.

V gave up 4 bases and J gave up 5 bases; unmatched junction bases: 4. The CDR3 is made up of 13 amino acids. Germline CDR1 MRHNA, CDR2 SNTAGT. In its sample, this clonotype was seen a few times. Antigen specificity is unknown. TCRdb itself ran the RT-PCR reads through MiXCR, one entry per CDR3 protein. The sample carries hundreds of thousands of distinct CDR3 sequences, approximately 17% recorded once. The sequencing used PBMCs from blood, collected approximately 5 days after vaccination. The TCR sequence derives from a man aged 50 or older who received an inactivated influenza vaccine. The chain uses TRBV6-4 and TRBJ1-1, with TRBD1 matching 7 bases. The DNA of the CDR3 is TGTGCCAGCAGTGTTACAGGGGAAACTGAAGCTTTCTTT. Translation gives CASSVTGETEAFF.